This TCR beta chain was identified during a study of T cells in women clearing cervical HPV infection (dated by TCRdb to the late 2010s). Looking at the study overall: The cases were about two dozen women with histologically confirmed HPV16-related CIN3 or worse, and 2 of those women had invasive cancers. Cases had a median age of around 34 years compared with under 40 for controls, and baseline characteristics showed no significant differences between the groups. Five blinded duplicates per group were added as quality controls, so that approximately 60 samples were obtained: 50 or so participants and 10 replicates. Since only a few of the women had HLA typing available, the possibility that HLA type was acting as a confounder could not be ruled out. Blood from cases was collected at the visit where the lesion was first found, while blood from controls was collected once the infection could no longer be detected. Cases and controls were matched on age within five years and on year of sample collection. In the parent cohort, 10,049 women aged 18 or older were enrolled in Guanacaste, Costa Rica, during about 1993 to 1995 and were followed for more than 6 years. An exploratory proof-of-principle case-control study, nested within the Guanacaste HPV Natural History Study in Costa Rica, was conducted to compare TCR repertoires across cervical HPV16 outcomes. Among cases, blood sampling occurred a median of 149 days after lesion detection, with an interquartile range of roughly 90 to 230 days. Controls were 25 or so women whose single incident HPV16 infection cleared within 12 months without precancer or cancer developing. General study outcomes and caveats: Because T-cell numbers per sample were unknown, differences in richness could reflect varying T-cell content rather than repertoire biology. TCR repertoire richness was significantly higher in CIN3+ cases than in controls across sequencing depths, while evenness did not differ. By combining richness with V gene abundances, random forest classifiers separated cases from controls with an estimated AUC of roughly 0.8. Cases had lower TRBV6-7 relative abundance than controls (approximately 0.11% versus 0.16%; Bonferroni P = 0.0008). Whether associations preceded infection or resulted from infection could not be shown with the cross-sectional design, and effector/memory subsets and HPV-specific T cells were not isolated.

Every participant had a single incident cervical HPV16 infection, and prevalent HPV16 infections were excluded. Cervical HPV DNA was detected with MY09/MY11 PCR, and genotyping was done by dot-blot hybridization. Around 15 mL of heparinized blood was centrifuged, after which the buffy coat was aliquoted, frozen at -30 degrees C, and then stored at -80 degrees C. Genomic DNA was extracted from buffy coat specimens using QIAGEN kits. The germline V gene gives CDR1 as SGHAT and CDR2 as FQNNGV. V is clipped by 0 bases and J by 4 bases, and the sequence between their germline boundaries is 7 bases long. Including the terminal cysteine and phenylalanine, the CDR3 comprises 14 residues. Part of the CDR3 DNA is given, 33 bases translated from base 1. TCR beta CDR3 regions were amplified by multiplex PCR from an average of about 1,100 ng genomic DNA per sample using the immunoSEQ assay. The assay corrected primer bias using a complete synthetic TCR repertoire to establish an amplification baseline. The amplicons were sequenced on the Illumina platform. As for how the authors treated the data: Sequence errors were corrected by clustering with frequency ratios and a modified nearest-neighbor algorithm, and the sequences were then analyzed in the immunoSEQ Analyzer using IMGT gene definitions. TCR richness and evenness were averaged over 20 rarefaction repeats at each rarefaction depth, excluding samples with fewer sequences than the depth. Wilcoxon rank sum tests with FDR correction were used to compare V, D and J gene relative abundances between the groups. An intraclass correlation of 95% to 97% for TCR richness and an average of about 80% across 65 to 70 gene segments were obtained from the blinded duplicates. TCRdb provides this immuneACCESS table in a form limited to in-frame rearrangements. Some clones are lacking; in checked studies, under half of them reflect an unresolved V gene, and why the rest are absent is not known. That table is the source of V, J and clone size, and D and trimming were worked out from the DNA. The sample table includes under 45,000 clones. Of the sample, 6.8% is held by the ten largest clones.

Remarks on this clone: The target of this receptor is not known. The read gets to within 3 residues of the CDR3 end, and the germline J gene fills in the rest.

This clonotype was sampled from a woman aged 18-70 years with a cervical HPV16 infection that either progressed to CIN3+ or cleared (not recorded which). The specimen was blood buffy coat. The chain was built from TRBV11-2 and TRBJ2-1; the D gene is perhaps TRBD2, from 5 matching bases. The DNA read from the CDR3 is TGTGCCAGCAGCTTAGAGCGGGTATACAATGAG. It codes for CASSLERVYNE. The CDR3 reads in full as CASSLERVYNEQFF.